These 27 T cell receptor beta chains originate from one sample sequenced in a study of CD8+CD57+ T cells in acquired aplastic anemia. An expansion of CD8+CD57+ cells by flow cytometry had been shown in patients chosen for sequencing. CDR3 and TCR beta VDJ profiling relied on a genomic DNA template. TCRdb recomputed calls from the reads with MiXCR, one row per CDR3 protein. The sample has 250,000 or so distinct CDR3 sequences; around 43% are singletons. The sample was sorted CD4+, CD8+, or CD8+CD57+ T cells (not recorded which) from PBMCs. The receptors come from a human donor with aplastic anemia.

This clonotype was found many times. This sequence joins TRBV14 and TRBJ2-5; D gene unclear. From germline, CDR1 is SGHDN and CDR2 FVKESK. The CDR3 runs to 14 residues. The V and J ends lost 0 bases and 5 bases respectively, with 10 bases between them. CDR3 nucleotide sequence: TGTGCCAGCAGCCAAGAACGTTCCGATGAGACCCAGTACTTC. Protein product: CASSQERSDETQYF.

The J gene is TRBJ1-5, the V gene TRBV10-3; no firm D call. From germline, CDR1 is ENHRY and CDR2 SYGVKD. Trimming stripped 2 bases from V and 4 bases from J, with 6 bases between. The CDR3 sequence is 13 residues long. Here the CDR3 reads CAISETGNQPQHF. In nucleotides, the CDR3 is TGTGCCATCAGTGAGACGGGGAATCAGCCCCAGCATTTT.

The rearrangement links TRBV7-8 to TRBJ1-2; 9 nucleotides agree with TRBD1. There are 17 residues in the CDR3. In germline, CDR1 is SGHVS, CDR2 FQNEAQ. The V segment lost 1 base and the J segment 2 bases; nucleotides outside the gene matches: 8. The CDR3 DNA reads as TGTGCCAGCAGCTTAGTAGGGACAGGGAGGGCAAACTATGGCTACACCTTC. This codes for CASSLVGTGRANYGYTF.

For this clonotype: A clone one base away is much larger, so this may be a read error. The chain couples TRBV5-5 to TRBJ2-5; 7 positions agree with TRBD1. V shed 4 bases and J 11 bases; nucleotides not matched to a gene: 8. CDR3 length: 12 residues. Germline V gene data show CDR1 as SGHKS and CDR2 as YYEKEE (reference sequence). CDR3 residues: CASSPTGFEQYF. CDR3 bases: TGTGCCAGCAGCCCGACAGGGTTTGAGCAGTACTTC.

V usage is TRBV29-1 and J usage is TRBJ2-1; D tentatively reads TRBD1 or TRBD2 (5 bases each). V was trimmed by 2 bases and J by 0 bases, leaving 8 bases between them. The CDR3 covers 14 residues. Germline CDR1 reads SQVTM; CDR2 reads ANQGSEA. In DNA form, the CDR3 reads TGCAGCGTTGAAAGAGGGGTCTCCTACAATGAGCAGTTCTTC. Translating it yields CSVERGVSYNEQFF.

This clonotype was seen at least ten times. The V gene is TRBV20-1, the J gene TRBJ1-2; TRBD1 might be the D (5 bases). Germline assignment: CDR1 DFQATT and CDR2 SNEGSKA (reference sequence). This CDR3 comprises 16 residues. With 0 bases removed from V and 2 bases from J, the gap between germline ends came to 16 bases. CDR3 protein: CSARDQGGGLNYGYTF. In DNA form, the CDR3 reads TGCAGTGCTAGAGATCAGGGTGGGGGGTTAAACTATGGCTACACCTTC.

This clonotype showed up many times. CDR3 DNA: TGTGCCAGCAGCCACCGACAGGAACATAATGAAAAACTGTTTTTT. Translated: CASSHRQEHNEKLFF. The chain carries TRBV13 and TRBJ1-4; maybe TRBD1 (6 bases). The ends were cut back, 5 bases at V and 4 bases at J, with 14 bases in the middle. From germline, CDR1 is PRHDT and CDR2 FYEKMQ (reference sequence). The CDR3 sequence is 15 residues long.

In its sample, this clonotype was seen many times. J is TRBJ1-2 and V is TRBV9; D unresolved. The CDR3 covers 15 residues. V was trimmed by 0 bases and J by 5 bases, leaving 14 bases between them. Germline V lookup: CDR1 SGDLS, CDR2 YYNGEE. The CDR3 is CASSVDTVIPYGYTF. The CDR3 nucleotides are TGTGCCAGCAGCGTAGATACTGTGATACCTTATGGCTACACCTTC.

The chain uses TRBV6-5 and TRBJ2-1; D ambiguous. The V end lost 0 bases, the J end lost 2 bases, and 8 bases lay between the germline ends. The CDR3 has 15 residues. Looked up from germline, CDR1 is MNHEY and CDR2 is SVGAGI. Here the CDR3 reads CASSYSIGPYNEQFF. CDR3 bases: TGTGCCAGCAGTTACTCAATCGGACCCTACAATGAGCAGTTCTTC.

The CDR3 DNA is TGCAGTGCTAGATACGAGGGCTACACCTTC. It codes for CSARYEGYTF. V gene TRBV20-1 combines with J gene TRBJ1-2, with D unresolved. Germline V gene data show CDR1 as DFQATT and CDR2 as SNEGSKA (reference sequence). This CDR3 region has 10 residues. Trimming stripped 2 bases from V and 8 bases from J, with 6 bases between.

Only a few counts were recorded for this clonotype. The chain employs TRBV5-1 and TRBJ2-5; 8 bases align to TRBD1. Germline CDR1 and CDR2: SGHRS and YFSETQ. The ends lost 3 bases at V and 3 bases at J; junction bases unmatched: 4. CDR3 length: 14 residues. As DNA, the CDR3 is TGCGCCAGCAGCTACCGACAGGGGAAAGAGACCCAGTACTTC. Translation: CASSYRQGKETQYF.

On this clonotype: It may be a read error: a sequence one base away is much more abundant. V is TRBV7-9 and J is TRBJ2-7, with TRBD1 matching 12 bases. Germline V CDR1 and CDR2: SEHNR, FQNEAQ (reference sequence). The length of the CDR3 is 15 residues. V lost 8 bases, J lost 6 bases, and 11 bases stayed unmatched. The CDR3 here is CASGSPRDRGPEQYF. For the CDR3, the DNA is TGTGCCAGCGGCAGCCCCCGGGACAGGGGGCCCGAGCAGTACTTC.

This sequence joins TRBV10-3 and TRBJ2-5; 9 bases fit TRBD2. The V gene end was trimmed by 2 bases and the J gene end by 5 bases; junction bases not matched to a gene: 3. CDR1 is ENHRY, CDR2 SYGVKD, per germline. The CDR3 spans 14 residues. DNA for the CDR3: TGTGCCATCAGTGAGACTAGCGGGCGGGAGACCCAGTACTTC. Translation gives CAISETSGRETQYF.

Ten or more counts support this clonotype. The CDR3 DNA reads as TGTGCCAGCAGCATCGGGGCGTCCCAAGAGACCCAGTACTTC. The encoded protein is CASSIGASQETQYF. This chain uses TRBV2 with TRBJ2-5, with D perhaps matching TRBD1 or TRBD2 (5 bases each). Germline CDR1 and CDR2: SNHLY and FYNNEI. The CDR3 extends over 14 amino acids. With 6 bases removed from V and 1 base from J, the gap between germline ends came to 12 bases.

This clonotype was counted many times. V and J are TRBV13 and TRBJ1-5; no firm D call. The CDR3 spans 13 residues. Germline lookup yields CDR1 PRHDT and CDR2 FYEKMQ (reference sequence). The V gene lost 0 bases and the J gene lost 4 bases, with 4 bases spanning the gap. CDR3 residues: CASSLGTNQPQHF. CDR3 DNA sequence: TGTGCCAGCAGCTTAGGGACGAATCAGCCCCAGCATTTT.

V and J are TRBV29-1 and TRBJ2-7; 8 bases are a match to TRBD1. The CDR3 length is 14 residues. V gave up 7 bases and J gave up 1 base; unmatched junction bases: 9. Germline CDR1 reads SQVTM; CDR2 reads ANQGSEA. The CDR3, as DNA: TGCAGCGGAATGCGGGACAGGACTTCCTACGAGCAGTACTTC. Protein product: CSGMRDRTSYEQYF.

V and J are TRBV2 and TRBJ1-5; 8 bases line up with TRBD1. The CDR3 covers 19 residues. V dropped 5 bases and J dropped 0; count of bases not matched to a gene: 15. Per the germline V gene, CDR1 is SNHLY and CDR2 is FYNNEI. CDR3 protein: CASSSGGQESKYSNQPQHF. The CDR3 DNA sequence: TGTGCCAGCAGTTCTGGGGGACAGGAGTCAAAATATAGCAATCAGCCCCAGCATTTT.

The chain uses TRBV25-1 and TRBJ1-1; no definite D call. V was pared by 1 base and J by 2 bases, with 11 bases between. CDR1 and CDR2 (germline): MGHDK, SYGVNS. The CDR3 is 15 residues long. The CDR3, as DNA: TGTGCCAGCAGTGAATCGGGCTCAGTAAACACTGAAGCTTTCTTT. It translates to CASSESGSVNTEAFF. Drawing the rest from reference TRBV25-1 and TRBJ1-1, the complete variable domain is EADIYQTPRYLVIGTGKKITLECSQTMGHDKMYWYQQDPGMELHLIHYSYGVNSTEKGDLSSESTVSRIRTEHFPLTLESARPSHTSQYLCASSESGSVNTEAFFGQGTRLTVV.

This clonotype was found a few times. This chain joins TRBV10-1 and TRBJ2-1; D may be TRBD2 (5 bases). The germline V gene has CDR1 WNHNN and CDR2 SYGVQD (reference sequence). CDR3 length: 19 amino acids. Trimming cost V 4 bases and J 7 bases, with 29 bases left between them. For the CDR3, the DNA is TGCGCCAGCAGTGCTGGCGGGCCGAGCTACCATGACGGCTTGAATGAGCAGTTCTTC. As protein: CASSAGGPSYHDGLNEQFF.

This clonotype was recorded once. The CDR3 protein is CASSLGLLYTDTQYF. CDR3 in DNA: TGTGCCAGTAGTCTGGGACTCCTCTACACAGATACGCAGTATTTT. V gene TRBV19 combines with J gene TRBJ2-3; D might be TRBD2 (6 bases). The germline gives CDR1 LNHDA, CDR2 SQIVND (reference sequence). V gave up 5 bases and J gave up 2 bases, with 14 bases separating them. CDR3 size: 15 residues.

This clonotype was seen many times. The chain joins TRBV7-9 to TRBJ2-2; D gene ambiguous. V lost 8 bases and J lost 6, with 7 bases in between. Germline CDR1 is SEHNR and CDR2 is FQNEAQ (reference sequence). The CDR3 is 11 residues long. The CDR3 protein is CASLGAGELFF. The CDR3 DNA sequence: TGTGCCAGCCTAGGAGCCGGGGAGCTGTTTTTT.

This clonotype was counted at least ten times. Mismatch with germline at one junction end may stem from a read error. The rearrangement joins TRBV7-9 to TRBJ2-7; TRBD1 aligns across 10 bases. The CDR3 length is 15 residues. The germline V gene has CDR1 SEHNR and CDR2 FQNEAQ (reference sequence). The CDR3 region is CASSLADRGTYEQYF. CDR3 coding DNA: TGTGCCAGCAGCCTAGCGGACAGGGGGACCTACGAGCAGTACTTC.

This clonotype was observed a single time. A read error is possible here, since a much larger clone lies one base away. The rearrangement links TRBV20-1 to TRBJ2-1; TRBD1 agrees at 7 bases. Germline V gene sequence: CDR1 DFQATT, CDR2 SNEGSKA (reference sequence). CDR3 length equals 14 residues. Here the CDR3 reads CSALGDRAYNGQFF. The CDR3 DNA sequence: TGCAGTGCCCTAGGCGACAGGGCCTACAATGGGCAGTTCTTC.

This clonotype has more than one count but fewer than ten. The chain couples TRBV27 to TRBJ1-5, with 9 nucleotides matching TRBD1. Trimming took 4 bases from V and 5 from J; bases not matched to a gene: 6. The CDR3 is 15 amino acids. In germline, CDR1 is MNHEY, CDR2 SMNVEV (reference sequence). Written as DNA, the CDR3 is TGTGCCAGCAGTTATACAGGGGGCAGGGATCAGCCCCAGCATTTT. Translated, it gives CASSYTGGRDQPQHF.

This chain uses TRBV7-2 with TRBJ2-1; D possibly uses TRBD1 or TRBD2 (5 bases each). The length of the CDR3 is 17 residues. V lost 4 bases to trimming and J lost 10 bases, with 26 bases between them. Germline-derived CDR1 and CDR2 are SGHTA and FQGNSA. CDR3 nucleotides: TGTGCCAGCAGCTCCACTATTGACGGGAAGGGGCTTGAAGAGCAGTTCTTC. Its translation is CASSSTIDGKGLEEQFF.

The chain uses TRBV6-5 and TRBJ1-5, with D hard to call. There are 15 residues in the CDR3. Trimming shortened V by 0 bases and J by 6 bases, and 12 bases separated the two germline ends. The germline CDR1 and CDR2 sequences are MNHEY and SVGAGI. The CDR3 is CASSYSATKPQPQHF. CDR3 nucleotide sequence: TGTGCCAGCAGTTACTCGGCGACGAAACCTCAGCCCCAGCATTTT.

This clonotype was counted at least ten times. This chain links TRBV12-3 or TRBV12-4 with TRBJ1-1; D gene uncertain. CDR3 length equals 13 residues. V lost 1 base and J 0 bases, leaving 3 bases between the germline ends. Here the CDR3 DNA reads TGTGCCAGCAGTTTAGGGGTGAACACTGAAGCTTTCTTT. Translating it yields CASSLGVNTEAFF.